This entry lists 31 T cell receptor beta chains sequenced from one sample in a study. TCRdb reprocessed the 5' RACE reads with MiXCR, giving one entry per CDR3 protein. The top ten hold roughly 4.2% of the sample, which has over 8,000 distinct CDR3 sequences, 68% seen once. Sequencing was carried out using tumor-infiltrating naive CD4+ T cells sorted from the breast tumor. Subset denoted: naive CD4+ T cells, CD4+CD45RA+CD25-. These receptors were taken from a female donor with breast cancer.

J is TRBJ2-1 and V is TRBV9; D is unresolved. Trimming pared 3 bases from V and 7 bases from J, leaving 11 bases between. The CDR3 spans 13 residues. The V gene's germline CDR1 is SGDLS and CDR2 YYNGEE. The CDR3 nucleotides are TGTGCCAGCAGCGGAGGAAACGGGAATGAGCAGTTCTTC. Translation gives CASSGGNGNEQFF.

V and J are TRBV20-1 and TRBJ2-5; TRBD2 matches 8 bases. Germline CDR1 and CDR2: DFQATT and SNEGSKA (reference sequence). V lost 2 bases and J lost 1; bases outside the gene matches: 6. There are 15 residues in the CDR3. Here the CDR3 reads CSARPRLAPQETQYF. Written as DNA, the CDR3 is TGCAGTGCTAGACCAAGACTAGCGCCCCAAGAGACCCAGTACTTC.

V gene TRBV5-1 combines with J gene TRBJ2-5; the D gene is possibly TRBD1 (5 bases). V was trimmed by 0 bases and J by 5 bases, leaving 11 bases between them. The CDR3 covers 14 residues. Germline CDR1 and CDR2: SGHRS and YFSETQ. CDR3 sequence (DNA): TGCGCCAGCAGCTTGGGCGACAGTAGGGAGACCCAGTACTTC. It codes for CASSLGDSRETQYF.

The rearrangement links TRBV6-2 or TRBV6-3 to TRBJ1-2; unclear D gene. There are 13 residues in the CDR3. V was clipped by 4 bases and J by 3 bases, with 9 bases between them. Germline-derived CDR1 and CDR2 are MNHEY and SVGEGT. The CDR3 DNA sequence: TGTGCCAGCAGTTCACAGAGATACTATGGCTACACCTTC. Translating it yields CASSSQRYYGYTF.

This chain connects TRBV10-1 to TRBJ2-3; D uncertain. Trimming removed 2 bases at V and 0 bases at J, with 9 bases between. CDR1 and CDR2 from the germline V gene are WNHNN and SYGVQD (reference sequence). This CDR3 has 15 amino acids. CDR3: CASSEGQRSTDTQYF. CDR3 DNA sequence: TGCGCCAGCAGTGAGGGCCAGAGGAGCACAGATACGCAGTATTTT.

The V and J genes are TRBV27 and TRBJ1-3, with D uncertain. The CDR3 loop spans 14 amino acids. With 0 bases removed from V and 2 bases from J, the gap between germline ends came to 5 bases. Germline loops: CDR1 MNHEY, CDR2 SMNVEV (reference sequence). CDR3 region: CASSLSGPGNTIYF. CDR3 nucleotide sequence: TGTGCCAGCAGTTTATCAGGTCCTGGAAACACCATATATTTT.

This clonotype was observed a single time. V is TRBV12-3 or TRBV12-4 and J is TRBJ1-2; a possible D gene is TRBD1 (5 bases). The ends were cut back, 4 bases at V and 2 bases at J, with 8 bases in the middle. This CDR3 is built from 13 residues. CDR3 region: CASSWTLNYGYTF. In nucleotides, the CDR3 is TGTGCCAGCAGTTGGACACTAAACTATGGCTACACCTTC.

For this clonotype: The junction departs from the called germline gene at one end, perhaps through a read error. The V call is TRBV6-5, the J call TRBJ1-2; 10 bases match TRBD1. This CDR3 is 17 amino acids long. Germline V gene data show CDR1 as MNHEY and CDR2 as SVGAGI. The CDR3 region has the DNA TGTGCCAGCAGTAAGGGACAGGGGCGGACCTCTAACCATGGCTACACCTTC. Protein: CASSKGQGRTSNHGYTF.

The rearrangement uses TRBV12-3 or TRBV12-4 and TRBJ2-3, with 10 nucleotides matching TRBD2. The V and J ends lost 2 bases and 5 bases, in that order; junction bases with no gene match: 7. The CDR3 runs 16 residues. In nucleotides, the CDR3 is TGTGCCAGCAGTTTAAGGGCTAGCGGGGGTGGAGATACGCAGTATTTT. This codes for CASSLRASGGGDTQYF.

The rearrangement joins TRBV6-5 to TRBJ1-4; D is possibly TRBD1 (6 bases). Trimming removed 6 bases at V and 8 bases at J, with 13 bases between. CDR3 length: 13 residues. Germline V gene lookup returns CDR1 MNHEY and CDR2 SVGAGI. CDR3 sequence (DNA): TGTGCCAGCAGGGGCTCAGGGGCCGAAAAACTGTTTTTT. Translation gives CASRGSGAEKLFF.

The V and J genes are TRBV7-3 and TRBJ2-3; the match to TRBD2 covers 12 bases. The trim removed 2 bases at V and 2 bases at J, leaving 8 bases unmatched. The CDR3 is 18 amino acids. Germline-derived CDR1 and CDR2 are SGHTA and FQGTGA. In DNA form, the CDR3 reads TGTGCCAGCAGCTTACTTCGTGCTAGCGGGGGGGACACAGATACGCAGTATTTT. Translated: CASSLLRASGGDTDTQYF.

J is TRBJ1-1 and V is TRBV20-1; perhaps TRBD1 as D (5 bases). In germline, CDR1 is DFQATT, CDR2 SNEGSKA (reference sequence). The CDR3 has 14 residues. Trimming shortened V by 2 bases and J by 5 bases, and 15 bases separated the two germline ends. CDR3 DNA: TGCAGTGCTAGATTGGGTCTGGGGGGTACTGAAGCTTTCTTT. This gives the protein CSARLGLGGTEAFF.

This clonotype was observed once. The chain recombines TRBV6-1 with TRBJ1-5; TRBD1 aligns across 10 bases. This CDR3 comprises 17 residues. Trimming at V came to 4 bases and at J to 5 bases, leaving 11 bases not matched to a gene. Germline loops: CDR1 MNHNS, CDR2 SASEGT. CDR3 coding DNA: TGTGCCAGCAGTGGGACAGGGGGGTTTGGGAGCGATCAGCCCCAGCATTTT. Translation: CASSGTGGFGSDQPQHF.

The rearrangement joins TRBV7-2 to TRBJ2-1; no clear D gene. Trimming took 1 base from V and 7 from J, leaving 14 bases between them. CDR3 length equals 15 residues. From germline, CDR1 is SGHTA and CDR2 FQGNSA. CDR3 protein: CASSLVGRLSNEQFF. DNA for the CDR3: TGTGCCAGCAGCTTAGTTGGGCGCCTTTCTAATGAGCAGTTCTTC.

This clonotype was detected a few times. The chain has TRBV7-8 and TRBJ1-2; a weak D match, TRBD1 (5 bases). The germline gives CDR1 SGHVS, CDR2 FQNEAQ. The CDR3 sequence is 17 residues long. The V end lost 1 base, the J end lost 0 bases, and 15 bases lay between the germline ends. The CDR3: CASSLVRTPTTNYGYTF. The CDR3 bases are TGTGCCAGCAGCTTAGTTCGGACACCGACTACTAACTATGGCTACACCTTC.

This clonotype was seen only a few times. The rearrangement joins TRBV12-3 or TRBV12-4 to TRBJ1-5, with D possibly being TRBD1 (5 bases). The CDR3 runs to 17 residues. Trimming removed 0 bases from V and 5 bases from J, with 17 bases in between. The CDR3: CASSLAGGMGPHQPQHF. The CDR3 DNA reads as TGTGCCAGCAGTTTAGCCGGGGGTATGGGGCCTCATCAGCCCCAGCATTTT.

The chain combines TRBV18 with TRBJ2-5; 9 bases line up with TRBD2. Germline V gene data show CDR1 as KGHSH and CDR2 as LQKENI. The CDR3 is made up of 16 amino acids. V lost 4 bases and J lost 0; bases outside the gene matches: 6. CDR3 region: CASSLYTSGYQETQYF. Written as DNA, the CDR3 is TGTGCCAGCTCACTTTATACTAGCGGGTACCAAGAGACCCAGTACTTC.

The chain employs TRBV7-6 and TRBJ1-2; 7 bases match TRBD1. V shed 5 bases and J 7 bases; nucleotides not matched to a gene: 10. The CDR3 has 14 residues. Per the germline V gene, CDR1 is SGHVS and CDR2 is FNYEAQ. DNA for the CDR3: TGTGCCAGCAGCCTCAGGGGGTTCGGCTCTGGCTACACCTTC. It translates to CASSLRGFGSGYTF.

This clonotype was counted only a few times. The rearrangement uses TRBV29-1 and TRBJ2-7; a weak D match, TRBD2 (5 bases). The CDR3 sequence is 13 residues long. CDR1 and CDR2 from the germline V gene are SQVTM and ANQGSEA. The V gene lost 7 bases and the J gene lost 5 bases, with 18 bases spanning the gap. CDR3 bases: TGCAGCGCCGGAACGGCCACGGGGAACGAGCAGTACTTC. Protein: CSAGTATGNEQYF.

Concerning this clonotype itself: Compared with germline, one end of the junction differs, possibly owing to a read error. The J gene is TRBJ2-5, the V gene TRBV5-6; D gene unclear. The germline CDR1 and CDR2 sequences are SGHDT and YYEEEE. The CDR3 contains 16 residues. CDR3 DNA: TGTGCGAGCAAAGGTCGGATTGTGAGTTTCCAAGAGACCCAGTACTTC. Translated, it gives CASKGRIVSFQETQYF.

Concerning this clonotype: Here the CDR3 omits its conserved ending phenylalanine or tryptophan, so a read error is the likely source. The rearrangement links TRBV20-1 to TRBJ1-5; possible D gene TRBD1, 6 bases. V lost 5 bases and J 3 bases, leaving 11 bases between the germline ends. The CDR3 has 13 amino acids. The germline V gene has CDR1 DFQATT and CDR2 SNEGSKA (reference sequence). The CDR3 nucleotides are TGCAGTGCTCCTTGGACAGACAATCAGCCCCAGCATTCT. Its translation: CSAPWTDNQPQHS.

The chain joins TRBV6-5 to TRBJ1-2; possibly TRBD1 for D (6 bases). Germline lookup yields CDR1 MNHEY and CDR2 SVGAGI. Trimming took off 2 bases at V and 7 bases at J, with 20 bases between the two ends. The CDR3 is 16 residues long. CDR3 sequence: CASSYVGATGRPGYTF. CDR3 sequence (DNA): TGTGCCAGCAGTTACGTGGGAGCAACAGGGAGGCCTGGCTACACCTTC.

This sequence joins TRBV27 and TRBJ1-1, with D unresolved. The CDR3 spans 14 residues. V was clipped by 4 bases and J by 5 bases, with 14 bases between them. CDR1 is MNHEY and CDR2 is SMNVEV in the germline V gene (reference sequence). DNA of the CDR3: TGTGCCAGCAGTTCCCCCGGGTGGGAGACTGAAGCTTTCTTT. Amino acids: CASSSPGWETEAFF.

This clonotype was found a few times. One end of the junction varies from germline; a read error may be responsible. The genes are TRBV7-7 and TRBJ2-7; 12 nucleotides match TRBD1. The germline V gene encodes CDR1 SSHAT and CDR2 FNYEAQ (reference sequence). This CDR3 region has 15 residues. For the CDR3, the DNA is TGTGCTAGCAGTAGGGACAGGGGGCATAATTACGAGCAGTACTTC. Protein: CASSRDRGHNYEQYF.

This clonotype has just one count. Since a much larger clone is just one base distant, this may be a read error. The genes are TRBV7-6 and TRBJ2-7; maybe TRBD2 (5 bases). The CDR3 sequence is 15 residues long. Germline V gene sequence: CDR1 SGHVS, CDR2 FNYEAQ. DNA of the CDR3: TGTACCAGCAGCTTAGCGCCGGGTCAGACCTACGAGCAGTACTTC. Translating it yields CTSSLAPGQTYEQYF.

The rearrangement links TRBV5-1 to TRBJ2-2; the D gene is possibly TRBD1 (5 bases). Germline V gives CDR1 SGHRS, CDR2 YFSETQ. The length of the CDR3 is 16 residues. Trimming took off 3 bases at V and 2 bases at J, with 14 bases between the two ends. CDR3 sequence: CASSSSDSRNTGELFF. As DNA, the CDR3 is TGCGCCAGCAGCTCATCTGACAGCCGTAACACCGGGGAGCTGTTTTTT.

The chain joins TRBV5-6 to TRBJ2-3, with D unclear. The V and J ends lost 3 bases and 14 bases respectively, with 19 bases between them. Germline V gene data show CDR1 as SGHDT and CDR2 as YYEEEE. The CDR3 has 13 residues. The CDR3 sequence: CASSSPGGLTMYF. As DNA, the CDR3 is TGTGCCAGCAGCTCCCCCGGTGGGCTGACAATGTATTTT.

CDR3 in DNA: TGTGCCAGCAGTTACTCAAGAACAGAAGCTTTCTTT. It yields the protein CASSYSRTEAFF. The chain is built from TRBV6-6 and TRBJ1-1, with D hard to call. The CDR3 runs to 12 residues. Germline CDR1 reads MNHNY; CDR2 reads SVGAGI (reference sequence). The V end lost 0 bases, the J end lost 8 bases, and 7 bases lay between the germline ends.

The chain carries TRBV5-1 and TRBJ2-2; no clear D. The CDR3 loop spans 16 amino acids. Germline-derived CDR1 and CDR2 are SGHRS and YFSETQ. V was clipped by 4 bases and J by 0 bases, with 13 bases between them. The CDR3 DNA reads TGCGCCAGCAGCCTCAGTCTGGGGACGAACACCGGGGAGCTGTTTTTT. This codes for CASSLSLGTNTGELFF.

In its sample, this clonotype was seen a few times. The gene calls are TRBV20-1 and TRBJ1-2; D gene uncertain. Per germline, CDR1 DFQATT and CDR2 SNEGSKA (reference sequence). Trimming took 2 bases from V and 5 from J, leaving 15 bases between them. The CDR3 has 14 amino acids. CDR3 nucleotides: TGCAGTGCTAGAAGGGCGGGATCGGGATATGGCTACACCTTC. This codes for CSARRAGSGYGYTF.

The genes are TRBV5-1 and TRBJ2-2; D unresolved. The CDR3 is made up of 15 amino acids. V lost 0 bases and J lost 0, with 6 bases in between. Germline assignment: CDR1 SGHRS and CDR2 YFSETQ. In DNA, the CDR3 is TGCGCCAGCAGCTTGGGCACATCGAACACCGGGGAGCTGTTTTTT. This translates into CASSLGTSNTGELFF. Drawing the rest from reference TRBV5-1 and TRBJ2-2, the complete variable domain is KAGVTQTPRYLIKTRGQQVTLSCSPISGHRSVSWYQQTPGQGLQFLFEYFSETQRNKGNFPGRFSGRQFSNSRSEMNVSTLELGDSALYLCASSLGTSNTGELFFGEGSRLTVL.